The 28 T cell receptor beta chains given below trace back to one sample, sequenced in a study of T cells after yellow fever vaccination. TCRdb redid the calling of the 5' RACE reads with MiXCR, one entry per CDR3 protein. Among some 320,000 distinct CDR3 sequences listed, approximately 8% were seen once. The source material was CD4+ T cells sorted from PBMCs, sampled 5 days after the yellow fever booster vaccination. These receptor sequences come from a man younger than 30 who received the YFV17D yellow fever vaccine.

There are many counts of this clonotype. V is TRBV4-2 and J is TRBJ2-3; maybe TRBD2 (5 bases). This CDR3 is 17 amino acids long. V dropped 1 base and J dropped 2 bases, with 16 bases sitting between them. Germline V CDR1 and CDR2: LGHNA, YNFKEQ. The CDR3 sequence is CASSQASSAGNTDTQYF. The CDR3 nucleotides read TGTGCCAGCAGCCAAGCGTCGTCGGCGGGTAACACAGATACGCAGTATTTT.

The chain uses TRBV2 and TRBJ2-2; D remains ambiguous. Germline V lookup: CDR1 SNHLY, CDR2 FYNNEI. Trimming left V 1 base short and J 4 bases short, with 4 bases between. The CDR3 is 13 residues long. The CDR3 coding sequence is TGTGCCAGCAGTGAAGAAAGCACCGGGGAGCTGTTTTTT. It is translated as CASSEESTGELFF.

This clonotype was detected only a few times. The gene calls are TRBV6-6 and TRBJ2-5; a possible D gene is TRBD2 (5 bases). Germline assignment: CDR1 MNHNY and CDR2 SVGAGI (reference sequence). The CDR3 has 14 amino acids. Between the trimmed V and J ends, which lost 2 bases and 1 base, there was a span of 8 bases. This CDR3 reads CASSYEGSQETQYF. The CDR3 DNA is TGTGCCAGCAGTTACGAGGGAAGCCAAGAGACCCAGTACTTC.

This clonotype was observed a few times. The chain combines TRBV5-5 with TRBJ2-3; D perhaps matches TRBD2 (5 bases). The ends were cut back, 0 bases at V and 5 bases at J, with 10 bases in the middle. Germline loops: CDR1 SGHKS, CDR2 YYEKEE (reference sequence). The CDR3 is 14 residues long. CDR3 nucleotides: TGTGCCAGCAGCTTGGGAGGGATTAAAGATACGCAGTATTTT. Protein product: CASSLGGIKDTQYF.

The chain couples TRBV5-1 to TRBJ2-1; 9 bases match TRBD1. Trimming cost V 5 bases and J 4 bases; bases outside gene matches: 7. The germline gives CDR1 SGHRS, CDR2 YFSETQ. The CDR3 extends over 15 amino acids. In nucleotides, the CDR3 is TGCGCCAGCAGTCGGACAGGGGATAAATACAATGAGCAGTTCTTC. It encodes CASSRTGDKYNEQFF.

In this sample, this clonotype turned up many times. The J gene is TRBJ1-1, the V gene TRBV6-2 or TRBV6-3; perhaps TRBD1 as D (6 bases). The germline gives CDR1 MNHEY, CDR2 SVGEGT. Trimming cost V 6 bases and J 5 bases, with 13 bases left between them. The CDR3 runs to 13 residues. The DNA of the CDR3 is TGTGCCAGCAGCACAGGGACGGGAACTGAAGCTTTCTTT. As protein: CASSTGTGTEAFF.

This clonotype was observed at least ten times. The CDR3 coding sequence is TGCAGCGTTTCCGGGACAGGGGTCTATGGCTACACCTTC. Translated: CSVSGTGVYGYTF. The chain couples TRBV29-1 to TRBJ1-2, with TRBD1 matching 10 bases. CDR1 and CDR2 from the germline V gene are SQVTM and ANQGSEA. The junction had 4 bases not matched to a gene; V was cut back by 5 bases and J by 4 bases. The CDR3 totals 13 residues.

There are many counts of this clonotype. The V and J genes are TRBV5-6 and TRBJ2-7; TRBD2 aligns across 9 bases. V gave up 7 bases and J gave up 7 bases; unmatched junction bases: 9. The germline gives CDR1 SGHDT, CDR2 YYEEEE. The CDR3 has 13 residues. Written as DNA, the CDR3 is TGTGCCAGCGGCCCGGCGGGGGGGCTGGAGCAGTACGTC. Translated, it gives CASGPAGGLEQYV.

This clonotype was counted between two and nine times. The rearrangement links TRBV14 to TRBJ1-1; 7 bases match TRBD1. J gave up 8 bases and V 4 bases, and 4 bases lay outside the gene matches. The CDR3 totals 12 residues. The germline V gene has CDR1 SGHDN and CDR2 FVKESK. In DNA, the CDR3 is TGTGCCAGCAGCCTTCAACAGGGGGAAGCTTTCTTT. Encoded protein: CASSLQQGEAFF.

This chain's CDR3 is CASSQDRAVFCTF. CDR3 sequence (DNA): TGCGCCAGCAGCCAAGATAGGGCCGTATTTTGCACCTTC. The chain is built from TRBV4-3 and TRBJ1-2; no firm D call. Germline assignment: CDR1 LGHNA and CDR2 YSLEER. The CDR3 extends over 13 amino acids. The V end lost 0 bases, the J end lost 13 bases, and 15 bases lay between the germline ends.

Ten or more counts support this clonotype. The V call is TRBV7-2, the J call TRBJ1-4; 7 nucleotides line up with TRBD1. This CDR3 comprises 15 residues. Trimming removed 5 bases from V and 3 bases from J; junction bases left unmatched: 6. Germline CDR1 is SGHTA and CDR2 is FQGNSA. CDR3 in DNA: TGTGCCAGCAGCCTAACGGGACAGCCTAATGAAAAACTGTTTTTT. Amino acid sequence: CASSLTGQPNEKLFF.

The rearrangement joins TRBV12-3 or TRBV12-4 to TRBJ2-2, with 12 bases lining up with TRBD2. With V trimmed by 6 bases and J by 6 bases, 8 bases remained unmatched. The CDR3 covers 16 residues. The CDR3 nucleotides are TGTGCCAGCAGCCTCCTAGCGGGGGGGTGGTCCGGGGAGCTGTTTTTT. Amino acid sequence: CASSLLAGGWSGELFF.

V is TRBV12-3 or TRBV12-4 and J is TRBJ1-1; the D gene is possibly TRBD1 (6 bases). V lost 6 bases and J 5 bases, leaving 19 bases between the germline ends. The CDR3 is made up of 15 amino acids. CDR3 sequence: CASRGRGARGTEAFF. CDR3 nucleotide sequence: TGTGCCAGCAGAGGGCGGGGGGCGCGAGGTACTGAAGCTTTCTTT.

This chain connects TRBV12-3 or TRBV12-4 to TRBJ2-1; 7 nucleotides match TRBD1. With 5 bases clipped from V and 8 bases from J, the junction kept 9 bases outside the gene matches. The CDR3 totals 14 residues. The CDR3 DNA reads TGTGCCAGCAGTCCTTGGACAGGAATATATGAGCAGTTCTTC. It is translated as CASSPWTGIYEQFF.

V usage is TRBV6-6 and J usage is TRBJ1-5, with 7 bases lining up with TRBD1. The CDR3 is made up of 14 amino acids. Germline V gene data show CDR1 as MNHNY and CDR2 as SVGAGI (reference sequence). V was clipped by 5 bases and J by 5 bases; unmatched bases: 6. CDR3 coding DNA: TGTGCCAGCAGTCCCGGGGACAGCTATCAGCCCCAGCATTTT. Amino acids: CASSPGDSYQPQHF.

This clonotype showed up many times. The chain recombines TRBV4-3 with TRBJ1-2, with D unclear. The germline V gene encodes CDR1 LGHNA and CDR2 YSLEER. V shed 0 bases and J shed 4 bases, with 15 bases lying between them. The CDR3 sequence is 16 residues long. CDR3 amino acids: CASSQDLLTAVYGYTF. Here the CDR3 DNA reads TGCGCCAGCAGCCAAGATCTCCTAACAGCCGTCTATGGCTACACCTTC.

V usage is TRBV6-5 and J usage is TRBJ1-3, with D perhaps matching TRBD1 (5 bases). The CDR3 runs to 17 residues. Trimming stripped 0 bases from V and 1 base from J, with 13 bases between. Germline V gene lookup returns CDR1 MNHEY and CDR2 SVGAGI. In DNA, the CDR3 is TGTGCCAGCAGTTACTCCGCGTGGGGGAGTTCTGGAAACACCATATATTTT. As protein: CASSYSAWGSSGNTIYF.

CDR3 loop: CASSLVPANEKLFF. The CDR3 DNA is TGTGCCAGCAGTTTAGTTCCGGCAAATGAAAAACTGTTTTTT. This chain connects TRBV12-3 or TRBV12-4 to TRBJ1-4, with D unclear. This CDR3 region has 14 residues. V shed 1 base and J shed 5 bases, with 8 bases lying between them.

This chain uses TRBV9 with TRBJ1-2; D call uncertain. The V gene's germline CDR1 is SGDLS and CDR2 YYNGEE. The V end lost 0 bases, the J end lost 1 base, and 13 bases lay between the germline ends. The CDR3 sequence is 16 residues long. The CDR3 loop is CASSVGSRRINYGYTF. Written as DNA, the CDR3 is TGTGCCAGCAGCGTAGGCAGCAGAAGAATTAACTATGGCTACACCTTC. The variable domain in full, with the rest retrieved from reference TRBV9 and TRBJ1-2, is DSGVTQTPKHLITATGQRVTLRCSPRSGDLSVYWYQQSLDQGLQFLIQYYNGEERAKGNILERFSAQQFPDLHSELNLSSLELGDSALYFCASSVGSRRINYGYTFGSGTRLTVV.

The chain is built from TRBV5-6 and TRBJ1-2; D is possibly TRBD1 (6 bases). The V end lost 3 bases, the J end lost 4 bases, and 13 bases lay between the germline ends. CDR3 length equals 14 residues. Germline CDR1 is SGHDT and CDR2 is YYEEEE. The CDR3 spells CASSSRGAGYGYTF. As DNA, the CDR3 is TGTGCCAGCAGCTCGCGGGGGGCCGGCTATGGCTACACCTTC. Combining the CDR3 with reference TRBV5-6 and TRBJ1-2 gives the whole variable domain DAGVTQSPTHLIKTRGQQVTLRCSPKSGHDTVSWYQQALGQGPQFIFQYYEEEERQRGNFPDRFSGHQFPNYSSELNVNALLLGDSALYLCASSSRGAGYGYTFGSGTRLTVV.

This clonotype showed up just a few times. The chain has TRBV18 and TRBJ2-3; D is possibly TRBD1 (6 bases). The CDR3 sequence is 15 residues long. The V end was cut by 3 bases, the J end by 4 bases, with 14 bases between. Germline loops: CDR1 KGHSH, CDR2 LQKENI. This chain's CDR3 is CASSPAQGRADTQYF. The CDR3 nucleotides read TGTGCCAGCTCACCGGCACAGGGCCGGGCAGATACGCAGTATTTT.

At least ten counts were recorded for this clonotype. The genes are TRBV7-2 and TRBJ2-7; D is perhaps TRBD1 or TRBD2 (5 bases each). The CDR3 is made up of 16 amino acids. CDR1 is SGHTA, CDR2 FQGNSA, per germline. V lost 1 base to trimming and J lost 4 bases, with 17 bases between them. The CDR3 DNA reads as TGTGCCAGCAGCTTAGGTCGGGGACCATCCACTTACGAGCAGTACGTC. This translates into CASSLGRGPSTYEQYV.

This clonotype was detected a few times. CDR3 sequence reads: CASSVGNSYEQYF. The CDR3 DNA follows: TGTGCCAGCAGCGTAGGAAACAGCTACGAGCAGTACTTC. The rearrangement links TRBV9 to TRBJ2-7, with D unresolved. The CDR3 consists of 13 residues. V was clipped by 0 bases and J by 3 bases, with 7 bases between them. Per the germline V gene, CDR1 is SGDLS and CDR2 is YYNGEE. The full variable domain, in which reference TRBV9 and TRBJ2-7 provide the parts outside the CDR3, is DSGVTQTPKHLITATGQRVTLRCSPRSGDLSVYWYQQSLDQGLQFLIQYYNGEERAKGNILERFSAQQFPDLHSELNLSSLELGDSALYFCASSVGNSYEQYFGPGTRLTVT.

At least ten counts were recorded for this clonotype. The J gene is TRBJ2-7, the V gene TRBV10-3, with TRBD2 matching 10 bases. The J segment lost 6 bases and the V segment lost 7 bases, leaving 9 bases of the junction unmatched. Germline CDR1 reads ENHRY; CDR2 reads SYGVKD. The CDR3 has 14 residues. The CDR3 DNA sequence: TGTGCCATCACCCCCCTAGCGGGGGAGGGCGAGCAGTACTTC. Encoded protein: CAITPLAGEGEQYF.

This clonotype occurred a few times. The chain combines TRBV5-1 with TRBJ1-6; the match to TRBD1 covers 7 bases. J was trimmed by 9 bases and V by 0 bases; bases with no gene match: 6. The CDR3 consists of 15 residues. From germline, CDR1 is SGHRS and CDR2 YFSETQ. The CDR3 spells CASSLDTGESSPLHF. The CDR3 DNA is TGCGCCAGCAGCTTGGACACAGGGGAGAGTTCACCCCTCCACTTT.

This clonotype has only a few counts. V usage is TRBV7-2 and J usage is TRBJ2-7; 8 nucleotides line up with TRBD2. Germline values: CDR1 SGHTA, CDR2 FQGNSA. This CDR3 is built from 13 residues. With V trimmed by 5 bases and J by 5 bases, 5 bases remained unmatched. Here the CDR3 DNA reads TGTGCCAGCAGCCTCCAGCGGGGGAACGAGCAGTACTTC. Amino acid sequence: CASSLQRGNEQYF.

This clonotype was observed many times. The chain recombines TRBV4-3 with TRBJ2-7, with D perhaps assigned TRBD1 or TRBD2 (5 bases each). The germline CDR1 and CDR2 sequences are LGHNA and YSLEER. Trimming removed 0 bases from V and 2 bases from J, with 11 bases in between. CDR3 length equals 15 residues. CDR3 nucleotide sequence: TGCGCCAGCAGCCAAGATTTGCAGGGACCCTACGAGCAGTACTTC. The encoded protein is CASSQDLQGPYEQYF.

This clonotype was counted between two and nine times. The chain couples TRBV6-5 to TRBJ1-3, with D hard to call. The CDR3 spans 13 residues. The V gene's germline CDR1 is MNHEY and CDR2 SVGAGI. Trimming removed 7 bases at V and 4 bases at J, with 11 bases between. The CDR3: CASTPTIGNTIYF. The CDR3 DNA reads TGTGCCAGCACCCCCACAATAGGAAACACCATATATTTT.